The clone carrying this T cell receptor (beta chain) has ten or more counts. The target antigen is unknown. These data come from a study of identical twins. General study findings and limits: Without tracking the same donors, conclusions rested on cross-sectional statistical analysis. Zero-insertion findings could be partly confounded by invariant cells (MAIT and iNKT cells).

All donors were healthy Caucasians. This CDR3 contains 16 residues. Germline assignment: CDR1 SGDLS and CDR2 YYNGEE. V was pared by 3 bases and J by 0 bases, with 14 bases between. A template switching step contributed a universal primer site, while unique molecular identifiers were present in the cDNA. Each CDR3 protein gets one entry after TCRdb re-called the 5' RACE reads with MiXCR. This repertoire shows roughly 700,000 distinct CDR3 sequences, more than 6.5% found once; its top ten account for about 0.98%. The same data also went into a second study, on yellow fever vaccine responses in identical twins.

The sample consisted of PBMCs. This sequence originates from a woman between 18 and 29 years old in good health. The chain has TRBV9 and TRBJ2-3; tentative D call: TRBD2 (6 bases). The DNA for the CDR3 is TGTGCCAGCAGCGCCAGAGGACTATCTAGCACAGATACGCAGTATTTT. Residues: CASSARGLSSTDTQYF.